This T cell receptor beta chain was identified in a study of T cell responses to AZD1222 COVID-19 vaccine. The protocol was immunoSEQ multiplex PCR, while the TCRdb copy is restricted to in-frame clones and leaves out a portion. The sample shows around 110,000 clones, approximately 84% of them seen only once. Germline CDR1 reads MNHEY; CDR2 reads SVGAGI. The CDR3 is made up of 15 amino acids. After removal of 5 bases from V and 5 bases from J, the junction contained 8 bases not matched to a gene. The receptor was isolated from an adult in good health. This sample comprised peripheral blood, obtained on day 0 of AZD1222 vaccination. This chain uses TRBV6-5 with TRBJ2-1, with TRBD1 identical over 8 bases. The CDR3 DNA reads as TGTGCCAGCAGTCCCTGGACAGGGATCAACAATGAGCAGTTCTTC. This sequence encodes CASSPWTGINNEQFF.